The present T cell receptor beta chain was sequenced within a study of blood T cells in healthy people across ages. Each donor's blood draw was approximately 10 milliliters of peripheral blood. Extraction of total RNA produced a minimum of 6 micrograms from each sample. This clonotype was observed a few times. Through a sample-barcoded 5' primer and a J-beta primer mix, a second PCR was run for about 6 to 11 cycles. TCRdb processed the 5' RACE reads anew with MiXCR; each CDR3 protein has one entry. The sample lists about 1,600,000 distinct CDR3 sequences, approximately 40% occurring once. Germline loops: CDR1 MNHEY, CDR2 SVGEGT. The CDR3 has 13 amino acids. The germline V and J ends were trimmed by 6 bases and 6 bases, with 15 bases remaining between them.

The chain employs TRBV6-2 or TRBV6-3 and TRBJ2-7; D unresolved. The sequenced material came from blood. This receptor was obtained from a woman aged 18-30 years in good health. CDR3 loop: CASSKALFFEQYF. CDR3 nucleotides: TGTGCCAGCAGCAAGGCCCTCTTCTTCGAGCAGTACTTC.